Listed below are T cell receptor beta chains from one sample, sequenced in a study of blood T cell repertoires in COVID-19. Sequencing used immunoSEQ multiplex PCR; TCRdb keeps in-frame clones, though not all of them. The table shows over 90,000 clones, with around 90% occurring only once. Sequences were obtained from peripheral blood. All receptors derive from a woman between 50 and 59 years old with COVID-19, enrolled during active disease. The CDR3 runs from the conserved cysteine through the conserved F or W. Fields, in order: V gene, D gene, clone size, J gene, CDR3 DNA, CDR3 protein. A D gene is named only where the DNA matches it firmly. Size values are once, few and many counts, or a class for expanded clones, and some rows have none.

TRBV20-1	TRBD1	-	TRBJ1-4	TGCAGTGCTAGTCCAGGGGGCGCGGGGGAAAAACTGTTTTTT	CSASPGGAGEKLFF
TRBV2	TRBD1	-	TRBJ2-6	TGTGCCAGCGGACAGGAGAGGGGGGCCAACGTCCTGACTTTC	CASGQERGANVLTF
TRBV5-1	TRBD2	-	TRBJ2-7	TGCGCCAGCAGTTTCGGACTAGCTTACGAGCAGTACTTC	CASSFGLAYEQYF
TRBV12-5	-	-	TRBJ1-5	TGTGCTAGTGGTTCCGATCGGATGACCGTGGCGGTCCAGCCCCAGCATTTT	CASGSDRMTVAVQPQHF
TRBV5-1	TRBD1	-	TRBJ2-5	TGCGCCAGCAGCCGTATGCCAGGGGGCCGGGAGACCCAGTACTTC	CASSRMPGGRETQYF
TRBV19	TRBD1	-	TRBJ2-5	TGTGCCAGTAGTAAGGACAGGTACCAAGAGACCCAGTACTTC	CASSKDRYQETQYF
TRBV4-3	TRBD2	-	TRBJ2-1	TGCGCCAGCAGCCAAGATTTAGCGGGGGGGCCATTCTTTGAGCAGTTCTTC	CASSQDLAGGPFFEQFF
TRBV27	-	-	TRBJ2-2	TGTGCCAGCAGTTTCGACAGAGGGGAGCTGTTTTTT	CASSFDRGELFF
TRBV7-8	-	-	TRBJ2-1	TGTGCCAGCAGCGCCTTGAGAGGTACCAATGAGCAGTTCTTC	CASSALRGTNEQFF
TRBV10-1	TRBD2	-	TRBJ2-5	TGCGCCAGCAGTGGACTAGCCGCAGAGACCCAGTACTTC	CASSGLAAETQYF
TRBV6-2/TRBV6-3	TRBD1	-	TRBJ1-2	TGTGCCAGCAGTCCCGGACAGGGAGGTAACTATGGCTACACCTTC	CASSPGQGGNYGYTF
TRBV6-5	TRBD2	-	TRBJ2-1	TGTGCCAGCAGGATTAGCGGGGGGGCGGGCAATGAGCAGTTCTTC	CASRISGGAGNEQFF
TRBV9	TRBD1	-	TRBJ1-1	TGTGCCAGCAGCCCTCGGGACAGCATTGGGAGGACTGAAGCTTTCTTT	CASSPRDSIGRTEAFF
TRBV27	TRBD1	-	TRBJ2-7	TGTGCCAGCAGGAGACAGGGGGCGGGTTACGAGCAGTACTTC	CASRRQGAGYEQYF
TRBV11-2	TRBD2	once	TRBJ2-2	TGTGCCAGCAGCTACCGGACTAGCGGGGGGCTTAACACCGGGGAGCTGTTTTTT	CASSYRTSGGLNTGELFF
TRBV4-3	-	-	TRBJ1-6	TGCGCCAGCAGCCAAGAGAGGACAGTGGATTCACCCCTCCACTTT	CASSQERTVDSPLHF
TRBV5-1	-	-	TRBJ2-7	TGCGCCAGCAGCTTTGACGGACACTACGAGCAGTACTTC	CASSFDGHYEQYF
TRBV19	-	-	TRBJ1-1	TGTGCCAGTAGTCTGGGGGAGGGGAGCACTGAAGCTTTCTTT	CASSLGEGSTEAFF
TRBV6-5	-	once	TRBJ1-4	TGTGCCACCTCTGATTGGGGGGGTACTGAAAAACTGTTTTTT	CATSDWGGTEKLFF
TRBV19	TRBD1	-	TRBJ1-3	TGTGCCAGTAGTCCCTCGACAGGGGGATTCTCTGGAAACACCATATATTTT	CASSPSTGGFSGNTIYF
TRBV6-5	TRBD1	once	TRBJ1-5	TGTGCCAGTCACCGCGGGACAGGGAGCAATCAGCCCCAGCATTTT	CASHRGTGSNQPQHF
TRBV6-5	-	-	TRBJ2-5	TGTGCCAGCAGAGCCCGGACGGGCGGGGAGACCCAGTACTTC	CASRARTGGETQYF
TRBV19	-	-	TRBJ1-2	TGTGCCAGTAGTATACCAGGGACTTTTATCGGCTACACCTTC	CASSIPGTFIGYTF
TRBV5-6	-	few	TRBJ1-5	TGTGCCAGCAGCTTGATGCAGAATCAGCCCCAGCATTTT	CASSLMQNQPQHF
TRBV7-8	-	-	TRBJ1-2	TGTGCCAGCAGCCCCCCCGGAGGACCCGACCGGGCTGGCTACACCTTC	CASSPPGGPDRAGYTF
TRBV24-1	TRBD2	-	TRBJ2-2	TGTGCCACCAGTGATCGGACTAGCGGGGGGTTCACCGGGGAGCTGTTTTTT	CATSDRTSGGFTGELFF
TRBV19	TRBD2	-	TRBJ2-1	TGTGCCAGTAGTTTTAGCGGGGGACCCTACAATGAGCAGTTCTTC	CASSFSGGPYNEQFF
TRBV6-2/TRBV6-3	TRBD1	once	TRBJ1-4	TGTGCCAGCAGTTACTCGGGGACAGTTGAAAAACTGTTTTTT	CASSYSGTVEKLFF
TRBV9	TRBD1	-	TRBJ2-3	TGTGCCAGCAGCGTCCGGGACAGTTTCACAGATACGCAGTATTTT	CASSVRDSFTDTQYF
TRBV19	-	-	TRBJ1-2	TGTGCCAGTAGTACCCGACGAGGTGGCTACACCTTC	CASSTRRGGYTF
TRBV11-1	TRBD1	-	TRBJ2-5	TGTGCCAGCAGCCCCGACAGGGAAGAGACCCAGTACTTC	CASSPDREETQYF
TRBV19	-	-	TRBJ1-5	TGTGCCAGTAGTATAGAATCCGGGCAGCCCCAGCATTTT	CASSIESGQPQHF
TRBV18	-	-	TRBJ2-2	TGTGCCAGCTCACCACGGGGCAGCCGATCCACGAACACCGGGGAGCTGTTTTTT	CASSPRGSRSTNTGELFF
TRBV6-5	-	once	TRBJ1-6	TGTGCCAGCAGTCCGACAGCGAATTCACCCCTCCACTTT	CASSPTANSPLHF
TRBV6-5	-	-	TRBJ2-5	TGTGCCAGCACGGTACAGGGCCAAGAGACCCAGTACTTC	CASTVQGQETQYF
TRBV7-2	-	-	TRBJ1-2	TGTGCCAGCAGCAGTCAGGGTTACTATGGCTACACCTTC	CASSSQGYYGYTF
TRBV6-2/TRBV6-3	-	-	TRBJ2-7	TGTGCCAGCAGTTACCGGGTGGGGGCATCAGTCGGCGAGCAGTACTTC	CASSYRVGASVGEQYF
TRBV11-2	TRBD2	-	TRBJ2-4	TGTGCCAGCAGCTTAGATCCTCCTACTAGCGGGGGGGTTGGAAACATTCAGTACTTC	CASSLDPPTSGGVGNIQYF
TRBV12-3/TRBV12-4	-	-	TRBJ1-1	TGTGCCAGCAGTCCAAGCGGGTTCGAAGCTTTCTTT	CASSPSGFEAFF
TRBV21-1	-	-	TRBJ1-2	TGTGCCAGCAGCAAAGGACAGGGGTCGAACTATGGCTACACCTTC	CASSKGQGSNYGYTF
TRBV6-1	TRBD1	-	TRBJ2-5	TGTGCCATCAGACAGGGGGAGAGTGCGCAAGAGACCCAGTACTTC	CAIRQGESAQETQYF
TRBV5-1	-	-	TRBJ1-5	TGCGCCAGCAGCTTGGTGGCGGGGCGCGACAATCAGCCCCAGCATTTT	CASSLVAGRDNQPQHF
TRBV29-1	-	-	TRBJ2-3	TGCAGCGTTGGGCAACCGATGAGCACAGATACGCAGTATTTT	CSVGQPMSTDTQYF
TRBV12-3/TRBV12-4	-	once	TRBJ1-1	TGTGCCAGCAGTTTAGCGCAGTTCACTGAAGCTTTCTTT	CASSLAQFTEAFF
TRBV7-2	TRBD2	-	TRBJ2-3	TGTGCCAGCAGCTTACAAGGCGGGGGGGCGGCAGATACGCAGTATTTT	CASSLQGGGAADTQYF
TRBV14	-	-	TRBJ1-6	TGTGCCAGCAGCCCCATTAATTCACCCCTCCACTTT	CASSPINSPLHF
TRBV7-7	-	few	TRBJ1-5	TGTGCCAGCAGCTCTTGGAGTCCTGGGGGCGCGGATCAGCCCCAGCATTTT	CASSSWSPGGADQPQHF
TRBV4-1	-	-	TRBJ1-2	TGCGCCAGCAGCCAAATAGGGGGATATGGCTACACCTTC	CASSQIGGYGYTF
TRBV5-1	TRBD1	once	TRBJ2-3	TGCGCCAGTGCCCGACAGGGGGTAATGAGCACAGATACGCAGTATTTT	CASARQGVMSTDTQYF
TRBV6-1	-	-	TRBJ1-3	TGTGCCAGCAGTGAGGACAGAAACTCTGGAAACACCATATATTTT	CASSEDRNSGNTIYF
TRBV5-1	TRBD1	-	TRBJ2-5	TGCGCCAGCTACCGGGACAGGGGGTTCGAGACCCAGTACTTC	CASYRDRGFETQYF
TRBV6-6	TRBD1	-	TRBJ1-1	TGTGCCAGCAGTTACAAAAGACAGGGAGGTAGGACTGAAGCTTTCTTT	CASSYKRQGGRTEAFF
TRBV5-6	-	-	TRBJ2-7	TGTGCCAGCAGCTTTATGAGGGACGAGCAGTACTTC	CASSFMRDEQYF
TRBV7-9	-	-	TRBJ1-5	TGTGCCAGCAGCTTAGGGCACAGCAATCAGCCCCAGCATTTT	CASSLGHSNQPQHF
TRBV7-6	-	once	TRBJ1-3	TGTGCCAGCAGCCTTCAATCCGGCGGCGGGCTTGCCGGAAACACCATATATTTT	CASSLQSGGGLAGNTIYF
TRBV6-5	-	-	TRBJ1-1	TGTGCCAGCCAGCTGGACAGAAGGACTGAAGCTTTCTTT	CASQLDRRTEAFF
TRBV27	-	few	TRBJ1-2	TGTGCCAGCAGTTTAGGACAGAACTATGGCTACACCTTC	CASSLGQNYGYTF
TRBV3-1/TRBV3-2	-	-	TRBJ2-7	TGTGCCAGCAGCCAAGGATTAGGTCGGGGCGAGCAGTACTTC	CASSQGLGRGEQYF
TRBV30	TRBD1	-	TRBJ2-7	TGTGCCTGGAGTGTGGGGCAGGGGGCCTACGAGCAGTACTTC	CAWSVGQGAYEQYF